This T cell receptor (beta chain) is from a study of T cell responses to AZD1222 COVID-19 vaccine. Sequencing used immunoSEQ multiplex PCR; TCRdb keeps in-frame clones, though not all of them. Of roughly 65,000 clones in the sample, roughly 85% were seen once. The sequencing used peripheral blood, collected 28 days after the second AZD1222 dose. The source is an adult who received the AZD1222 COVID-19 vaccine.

As DNA, the CDR3 is TGTGCCAGCAGCCTTAGATCTGGCATGACCTACGAGCAGTACTTC. It translates to CASSLRSGMTYEQYF. The V call is TRBV7-6, the J call TRBJ2-7; D is unclear. The CDR3 loop spans 15 amino acids. Germline V CDR1 and CDR2: SGHVS, FNYEAQ. Trimming shortened V by 5 bases and J by 2 bases, and 16 bases separated the two germline ends.